This TCR beta chain appears in the sequencing data of a study of T-cell memory formation after mild COVID-19. Across the whole study: There were largely donor-specific TCR clusters.

Trimming stripped 5 bases from V and 5 bases from J, with 15 bases between. The CDR3 sequence is 14 residues long. CDR1 and CDR2 (germline): MDHEN, SYDVKM. Concerning this clonotype: Antigen specificity is unknown.

General study results and limits: Prior to infection, memory already included some responding clones, suggesting cross-reactive memory joined. CD4+ contracting clones were found mainly in CM and EM, and CD8+ ones in EMRA.

Constant-segment primers were used for 5'RACE, and the resulting TCR alpha and TCR beta cDNA libraries carried sample barcodes and UMIs. TCRdb passed the 5' RACE reads through MiXCR, listing each CDR3 protein once. The data contain 100,000 to 120,000 distinct CDR3 sequences, 15% to 20% of them singletons. The chain combines TRBV28 with TRBJ2-5; TRBD1 might be the D (6 bases). The sequence was collected from a man younger than 35 who had mild COVID-19 (a few samples of this study predate the infection). Cell type and time point are not known. The sample was PBMCs or a T cell subset sorted from them (not recorded which). The CDR3 DNA follows: TGTGCCAGCAGTACTACAGGGCCCTGGGAGACCCAGTACTTC. It is translated as CASSTTGPWETQYF.